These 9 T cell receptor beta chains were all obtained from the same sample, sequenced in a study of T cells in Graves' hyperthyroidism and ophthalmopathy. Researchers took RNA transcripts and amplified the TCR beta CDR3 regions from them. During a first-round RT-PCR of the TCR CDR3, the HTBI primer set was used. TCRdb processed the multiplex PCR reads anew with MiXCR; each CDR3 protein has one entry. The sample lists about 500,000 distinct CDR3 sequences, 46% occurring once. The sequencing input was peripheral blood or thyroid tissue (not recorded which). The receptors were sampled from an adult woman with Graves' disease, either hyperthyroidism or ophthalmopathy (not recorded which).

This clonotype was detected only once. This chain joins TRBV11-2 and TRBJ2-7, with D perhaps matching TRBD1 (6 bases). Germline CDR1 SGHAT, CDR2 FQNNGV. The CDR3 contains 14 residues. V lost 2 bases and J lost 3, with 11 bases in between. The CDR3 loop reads CASSLHDRNYEQYF. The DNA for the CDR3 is TGTGCCAGCAGCTTACACGACAGGAACTACGAGCAGTACTTC.

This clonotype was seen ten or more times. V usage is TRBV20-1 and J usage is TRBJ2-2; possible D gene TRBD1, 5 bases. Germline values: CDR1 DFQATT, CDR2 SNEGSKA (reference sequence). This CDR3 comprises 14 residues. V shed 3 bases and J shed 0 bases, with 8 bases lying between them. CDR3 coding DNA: TGCAGTGCTAGTCTCAGGGCGAACACCGGGGAGCTGTTTTTT. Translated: CSASLRANTGELFF.

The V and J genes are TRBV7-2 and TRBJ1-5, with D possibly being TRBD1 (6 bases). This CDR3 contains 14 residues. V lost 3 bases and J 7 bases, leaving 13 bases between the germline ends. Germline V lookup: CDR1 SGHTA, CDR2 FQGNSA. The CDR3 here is CASSFPGEEQPQHF. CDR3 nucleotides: TGTGCCAGCAGCTTTCCAGGGGAGGAACAGCCCCAGCATTTT.

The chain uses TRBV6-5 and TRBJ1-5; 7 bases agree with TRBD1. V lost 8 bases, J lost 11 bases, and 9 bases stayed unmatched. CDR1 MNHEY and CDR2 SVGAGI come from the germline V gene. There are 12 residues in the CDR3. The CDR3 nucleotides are TGTGCCAGCGCCCGAGGCCAGGGGGCCCAGCATTTT. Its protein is CASARGQGAQHF.

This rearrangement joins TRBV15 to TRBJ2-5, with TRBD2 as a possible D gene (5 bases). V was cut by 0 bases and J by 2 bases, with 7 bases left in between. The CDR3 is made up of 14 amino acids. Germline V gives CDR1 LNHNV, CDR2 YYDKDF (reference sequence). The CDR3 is CATSREREQETQYF. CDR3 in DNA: TGTGCCACCAGCAGAGAACGGGAACAAGAGACCCAGTACTTC.

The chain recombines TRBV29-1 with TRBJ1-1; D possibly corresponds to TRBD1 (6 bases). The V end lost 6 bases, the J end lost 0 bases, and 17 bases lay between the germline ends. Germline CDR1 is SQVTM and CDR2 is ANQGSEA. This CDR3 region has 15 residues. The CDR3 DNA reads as TGCAGCGTCCGAGGGGGGCGGGGCATGAACACTGAAGCTTTCTTT. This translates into CSVRGGRGMNTEAFF.

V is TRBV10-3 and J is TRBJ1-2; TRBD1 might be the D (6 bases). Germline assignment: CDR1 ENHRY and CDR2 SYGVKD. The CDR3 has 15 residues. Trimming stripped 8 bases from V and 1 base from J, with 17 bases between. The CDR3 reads CAIHREERDNYGYTF. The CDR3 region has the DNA TGTGCCATCCACAGGGAAGAGAGGGATAACTATGGCTACACCTTC.

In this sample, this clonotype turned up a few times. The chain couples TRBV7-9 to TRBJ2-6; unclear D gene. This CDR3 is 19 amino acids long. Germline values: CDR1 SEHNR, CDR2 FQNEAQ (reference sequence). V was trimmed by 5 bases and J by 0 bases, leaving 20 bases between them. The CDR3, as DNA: TGTGCCAGCAGCCGGTCGTATTTTACTGCCTACTCTGGGGCCAACGTCCTGACTTTC. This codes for CASSRSYFTAYSGANVLTF. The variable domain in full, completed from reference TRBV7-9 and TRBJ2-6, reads DTGVSQNPRHKITKRGQNVTFRCDPISEHNRLYWYRQTLGQGPEFLTYFQNEAQLEKSRLLSDRFSAERPKGSFSTLEIQRTEQGDSAMYLCASSRSYFTAYSGANVLTFGAGSRLTVL.

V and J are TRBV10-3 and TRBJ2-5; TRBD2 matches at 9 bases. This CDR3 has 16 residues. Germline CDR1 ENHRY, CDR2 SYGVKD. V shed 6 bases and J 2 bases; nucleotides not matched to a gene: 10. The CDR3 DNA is TGTGCCATCAGCTTCAATGGCGGGAGGGGGCAAGAGACCCAGTACTTC. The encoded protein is CAISFNGGRGQETQYF.